This is a list of T cell receptor beta chains from one sample in a study of T cells expressing NK-cell markers. Reanalyzing the 5' RACE reads, TCRdb keeps one entry per CDR3 protein, without DNA. This sample contains around 470,000 distinct CDR3 sequences. Source material: blood T cells: a sorted CD56 or NKG2C T cell subset, CD4+ or CD8+ T cells, or bulk PBMC T cells (not recorded which). All receptors derive from a woman in her forties or fifties in good health. Both conserved end residues are part of each CDR3. Each record gives: CDR3 protein, J gene, V gene.

CSVSGALMTEAFF | TRBJ1-1 | TRBV29-1
CASSGAGPYGYTF | TRBJ1-2 | TRBV6-1
CASSQSARAVNEQFF | TRBJ2-1 | TRBV3-1
CASRMTAGGYEQFF | TRBJ2-1 | TRBV6-2/TRBV6-3
CASSLARGGDTQYF | TRBJ2-3 | TRBV5-1
CASSVGPSGNTDTQYF | TRBJ2-3 | TRBV9
CASSVAINEKLFF | TRBJ1-4 | TRBV6-1
CASSFGGFGNQPQHF | TRBJ1-5 | TRBV12-3/TRBV12-4
CASSLAPGGISYNEQFF | TRBJ2-1 | TRBV5-6
CSAIMGKGLQYF | TRBJ2-4 | TRBV20-1
CSASSREGTKNIQYF | TRBJ2-4 | TRBV20-1
CASSSEASNPNYGYTF | TRBJ1-2 | TRBV11-3
CASSSRGAPGQFF | TRBJ2-1 | TRBV7-2
CASSFIERFRKGYTF | TRBJ1-2 | TRBV5-1
CASSFPGEGKNIQYF | TRBJ2-4 | TRBV27
CATSRVGTVNEKLFF | TRBJ1-4 | TRBV15
CAIAPAETGELFF | TRBJ2-2 | TRBV10-3
CSARDFQGVLEQFF | TRBJ2-1 | TRBV20-1
CASSLVGAGDTQYF | TRBJ2-3 | TRBV27
CASRPGAGSTDTQYF | TRBJ2-3 | TRBV4-1
CASSRRKREGADTQYF | TRBJ2-3 | TRBV11-2
CASSMVAGNGELFF | TRBJ2-2 | TRBV6-6
CASTGTASYEQYF | TRBJ2-7 | TRBV2
CASSPDRTYQETQYF | TRBJ2-5 | TRBV3-1
CASSKGQGMGTGELFF | TRBJ2-2 | TRBV12-3/TRBV12-4
CASSIVGTGASGNEQFF | TRBJ2-1 | TRBV19
CASSSRDRGDGYTF | TRBJ1-2 | TRBV7-8